These 20 T cell receptor beta chains were sequenced from one sample in a study of OX40 agonist ivuxolimab in advanced cancers. Measured with immunoSEQ multiplex PCR; TCRdb has only the in-frame clones, and not every one. The table lists about 25,000 clones, 86% of them singletons. Sequences were derived from CD4+ or CD8+ T cells sorted from blood, sampled in a trial of the OX40 agonist ivuxolimab. Receptors were obtained from an adult with an advanced solid tumor such as melanoma, head and neck, liver or kidney cancer.

In DNA form, the CDR3 reads TGTGCCAGCAGTCAAGAGAAGACCGGGACTAGGTTGACAGATACGCAGTATTTT. This encodes CASSQEKTGTRLTDTQYF. The chain is built from TRBV21-1 and TRBJ2-3; the table's D gene call, TRBD2, was not cross checked with the DNA. TRBV21-1 is reported as a pseudogene. The CDR3 length is 18 residues.

The rearrangement joins TRBV5-6 to TRBJ2-2; D may be TRBD2 (6 bases). This CDR3 has 15 amino acids. Germline V CDR1 and CDR2: SGHDT, YYEEEE. Trimming removed 2 bases from V and 3 bases from J, with 11 bases in between. The CDR3: CASSFGGLHTGELFF. CDR3 DNA sequence: TGTGCCAGCAGCTTTGGGGGACTGCACACCGGGGAGCTGTTTTTT. The whole variable domain, filled in from reference TRBV5-6 and TRBJ2-2, reads DAGVTQSPTHLIKTRGQQVTLRCSPKSGHDTVSWYQQALGQGPQFIFQYYEEEERQRGNFPDRFSGHQFPNYSSELNVNALLLGDSALYLCASSFGGLHTGELFFGEGSRLTVL.

This clone appeared a few times. This chain joins TRBV7-8 and TRBJ1-5; no clear D. Trimming removed 4 bases from V and 6 bases from J, with 16 bases in between. The CDR3 contains 15 residues. The germline gives CDR1 SGHVS, CDR2 FQNEAQ. The CDR3 DNA is TGTGCCAGCAGCTCTGACCCTCGGGGAGGTCAGCCCCAGCATTTT. Translated: CASSSDPRGGQPQHF.

This chain connects TRBV2 to TRBJ1-1; no definite D call. Trimming left V 6 bases short and J 4 bases short, with 12 bases between. Per the germline V gene, CDR1 is SNHLY and CDR2 is FYNNEI. CDR3 length equals 13 residues. The CDR3: CASSLKTGTEAFF. CDR3 DNA sequence: TGTGCCAGCAGCCTCAAGACTGGCACTGAAGCTTTCTTT. The full variable domain, in which reference TRBV2 and TRBJ1-1 provide the parts outside the CDR3, is EPEVTQTPSHQVTQMGQEVILRCVPISNHLYFYWYRQILGQKVEFLVSFYNNEISEKSEIFDDQFSVERPDGSNFTLKIRSTKLEDSAMYFCASSLKTGTEAFFGQGTRLTVV.

This chain connects TRBV4-1 to TRBJ2-3; possible D gene TRBD2, 7 bases. Germline V gene sequence: CDR1 MGHRA, CDR2 YSYEKL. The CDR3 sequence is 15 residues long. The V end lost 3 bases, the J end lost 3 bases, and 13 bases lay between the germline ends. The CDR3 DNA reads as TGCGCCAGCAGCCACTTAGGGGGGGGGACAGATACGCAGTATTTT. Translation gives CASSHLGGGTDTQYF.

This clone was picked up one time. One end of the junction varies from germline; a read error may be responsible. The chain joins TRBV5-4 to TRBJ2-4, with 9 bases lining up with TRBD2. This CDR3 comprises 12 residues. Germline CDR1 SGHNT, CDR2 YYREEE (reference sequence). This CDR3 reads CASSPAGGLHYF. As DNA, the CDR3 is TGTGCCAGCAGCCCCGCGGGGGGGCTTCATTACTTC.

CDR3 bases: TGCGCCAGCAGCCCTATCGGACAGGGGCGGGAGACCCAGTACTTC. This translates into CASSPIGQGRETQYF. This chain uses TRBV5-1 with TRBJ2-5; 9 nucleotides match TRBD1. V dropped 4 bases and J dropped 5; count of bases not matched to a gene: 9. Germline values: CDR1 SGHRS, CDR2 YFSETQ. The CDR3 sequence is 15 residues long.

The chain has TRBV19 and TRBJ1-3; D perhaps matches TRBD1 (6 bases). The length of the CDR3 is 15 residues. Between the trimmed V and J ends, which lost 3 bases and 3 bases, there was a span of 12 bases. From germline, CDR1 is LNHDA and CDR2 SQIVND (reference sequence). CDR3 sequence (DNA): TGTGCCAGTAGTATGGGGGGGCCATTTGGAAACACCATATATTTT. It specifies CASSMGGPFGNTIYF.

This clone is medium-sized (0.01 to 0.1%) within its sample. The chain carries TRBV19 and TRBJ2-7; D possibly corresponds to TRBD2 (6 bases). The CDR3 length is 14 residues. The V gene lost 10 bases and the J gene lost 2 bases, with 18 bases spanning the gap. Germline lookup yields CDR1 LNHDA and CDR2 SQIVND (reference sequence). DNA of the CDR3: TGTGCCACCACGGAGGGGCAAGGACCCTACGAGCAGTACTTC. It translates to CATTEGQGPYEQYF.

This rearrangement joins TRBV4-1 to TRBJ2-1; 9 bases match TRBD1. CDR1 MGHRA and CDR2 YSYEKL come from the germline V gene. Germline trimming cut 4 bases from V and 4 bases from J; bases unmatched to any gene: 2. This CDR3 has 14 amino acids. This CDR3 is CASSPGQGYNEQFF. Here the CDR3 DNA reads TGCGCCAGCAGCCCGGGACAGGGATACAATGAGCAGTTCTTC.

The count of this clone is one. One junction end disagrees with the germline gene, perhaps due to a read error. The rearrangement links TRBV7-7 to TRBJ2-2; 7 bases fit TRBD2. From germline, CDR1 is SSHAT and CDR2 FNYEAQ (reference sequence). CDR3 length: 15 residues. DNA of the CDR3: TGTGCTAGCAGCTCTCTGACTAGCATCTCCGGGGAGCTGTTTTTT. It yields the protein CASSSLTSISGELFF.

V is TRBV11-3 and J is TRBJ2-3, with D possibly being TRBD2 (5 bases). Trimming took 4 bases from V and 1 from J, leaving 9 bases between them. This CDR3 contains 14 residues. CDR1 is SGHNT, CDR2 YENEEA, per germline. In DNA, the CDR3 is TGTGCCAGCAGCTACTTCGGGGGCACAGATACGCAGTATTTT. It yields the protein CASSYFGGTDTQYF.

This clone was counted a single time. V and J are TRBV7-6 and TRBJ2-2, with TRBD1 matching 9 bases. CDR1 and CDR2 from the germline V gene are SGHVS and FNYEAQ. The J segment lost 6 bases and the V segment lost 2 bases, leaving 7 bases of the junction unmatched. This CDR3 comprises 16 residues. The CDR3 loop reads CASSLPKTGGSGELFF. CDR3 nucleotides: TGTGCCAGCAGCTTACCGAAGACAGGGGGGTCCGGGGAGCTGTTTTTT. Filled out from reference TRBV7-6 and TRBJ2-2, the complete variable domain reads GAGVSQSPRYKVTKRGQDVALRCDPISGHVSLYWYRQALGQGPEFLTYFNYEAQQDKSGLPNDRFSAERPEGSISTLTIQRTEQRDSAMYRCASSLPKTGGSGELFFGEGSRLTVL.

V and J are TRBV11-2 and TRBJ2-2, with D perhaps given as TRBD1 or TRBD2 (6 bases each). V dropped 2 bases and J dropped 7 bases, with 14 bases sitting between them. Germline loops: CDR1 SGHAT, CDR2 FQNNGV. This CDR3 contains 15 residues. Written as DNA, the CDR3 is TGTGCCAGCAGCTTATATGGGGGGCCGGTCGGGGAGCTGTTTTTT. Translating it yields CASSLYGGPVGELFF.

This chain links TRBV29-1 with TRBJ2-7; D ambiguous. This CDR3 contains 11 residues. Germline-derived CDR1 and CDR2 are SQVTM and ANQGSEA. V lost 6 bases and J lost 3, with 9 bases in between. CDR3: CSVRRRYEQYF. CDR3 DNA: TGCAGCGTGCGACGGCGCTACGAGCAGTACTTC.

This clone showed up just once. The chain joins TRBV19 to TRBJ1-5; TRBD1 might be the D (6 bases). This CDR3 spans 15 amino acids. Germline-derived CDR1 and CDR2 are LNHDA and SQIVND (reference sequence). Trimming removed 4 bases at V and 0 bases at J, with 10 bases between. In nucleotides, the CDR3 is TGTGCCAGTAGTACTTGGACAGATAGCAATCAGCCCCAGCATTTT. Translating it yields CASSTWTDSNQPQHF.

The chain is built from TRBV6-5 and TRBJ2-5, with TRBD2 matching 8 bases. The CDR3 is 15 amino acids. Germline CDR1 and CDR2: MNHEY and SVGAGI. With V trimmed by 0 bases and J by 5 bases, 5 bases remained unmatched. CDR3 in DNA: TGTGCCAGCAGTTACTCGGGACTAGGGGGGGAGACCCAGTACTTC. This translates into CASSYSGLGGETQYF.

V is TRBV4-1 and J is TRBJ2-2, with 9 positions matching TRBD2. V was clipped by 0 bases and J by 4 bases; unmatched bases: 6. Germline values: CDR1 MGHRA, CDR2 YSYEKL. The length of the CDR3 is 17 residues. The CDR3 DNA reads as TGCGCCAGCAGCCAAGATTCGCGGGAGGGGGGCACCGGGGAGCTGTTTTTT. The encoded protein is CASSQDSREGGTGELFF.

V gene TRBV18 combines with J gene TRBJ2-3, with unresolved D. In germline, CDR1 is KGHSH, CDR2 LQKENI. V was cut by 0 bases and J by 1 base, with 2 bases left in between. CDR3 length: 13 amino acids. CDR3 sequence: CASSPPRTDTQYF. The CDR3 coding sequence is TGTGCCAGCTCACCACCCCGCACAGATACGCAGTATTTT. The full variable domain, completed using reference TRBV18 and TRBJ2-3, is NAGVMQNPRHLVRRRGQEARLRCSPMKGHSHVYWYRQLPEEGLKFMVYLQKENIIDESGMPKERFSAEFPKEGPSILRIQQVVRGDSAAYFCASSPPRTDTQYFGPGTRLTVL.

This clone occurred a few times. The chain has TRBV28 and TRBJ2-1; 14 positions match TRBD2. V was clipped by 5 bases and J by 4 bases; unmatched bases: 7. This CDR3 spans 17 amino acids. The germline V gene encodes CDR1 MDHEN and CDR2 SYDVKM. CDR3 residues: CASSGGTSGSIYNEQFF. The CDR3 region has the DNA TGTGCCAGCAGTGGAGGGACTAGCGGGAGTATTTACAATGAGCAGTTCTTC.